Listed below are T cell receptor beta chains from one sample, sequenced in a study of blood T cell repertoires in COVID-19. Only in-frame clones appear in the TCRdb table, and some are missing; sequencing was by immunoSEQ multiplex PCR. This sample has around 270,000 clones; 75% to 90% occur once, and the top ten carry 4.3%. Sample: PBMCs or T cells enriched from blood (not recorded which). The receptors were gathered from a woman younger than 45 who had recovered from COVID-19. CDR3s leave out the opening cysteine and the closing phenylalanine or tryptophan. Fields, in order: V gene, J gene, D gene, CDR3 protein. D genes are given only for firm matches.

TRBV9	TRBJ2-7	.	ASSPPGHTYEQY
TRBV6-5	TRBJ2-7	.	ASSQAGYEQY
TRBV2	TRBJ2-1	.	ASGQPDEQF
TRBV5-8	TRBJ1-6	TRBD1	ASRETGGYYNSPLH
TRBV7-9	TRBJ2-5	.	ASSLDGRTQETQY
TRBV29-1	TRBJ2-3	TRBD2	SVRGLAVSFDTQY
TRBV3-1/TRBV3-2	TRBJ1-6	.	ASSPTQEPVVSPLH
TRBV10-1	TRBJ2-7	.	ASSEGVFGEQY
TRBV7-3	TRBJ2-1	TRBD2	ASSKRTSGIRGNEQF
TRBV10-2	TRBJ1-1	.	ASSGGKYTEAF
TRBV5-5	TRBJ2-7	TRBD1	VSTTDRDRDYEQY
TRBV29-1	TRBJ1-2	TRBD1	SVKTGTENYGYT
TRBV13	TRBJ2-1	TRBD2	ASSFTTGTSGGEVHEQF
TRBV19	TRBJ1-4	.	ASREGRANEKLF
TRBV19	TRBJ2-1	.	ASSIPMSSYNEQF
TRBV28	TRBJ1-1	TRBD1	ASRGTGGAPNTEAF
TRBV19	TRBJ1-2	TRBD1	ASSPWGTGSNGYT
TRBV5-1	TRBJ1-3	.	ASSQGNTIY
TRBV7-3	TRBJ2-7	TRBD2	ASRRTSATYEQY
TRBV6-2/TRBV6-3	TRBJ1-6	.	ASSLVGGSPLH
TRBV27	TRBJ2-5	TRBD2	ASSRLAGVQETQY
TRBV7-9	TRBJ1-4	TRBD1	ASSLDPGQGDEKLF
TRBV6-5	TRBJ1-4	TRBD1	ASSWDSKDEKLF
TRBV18	TRBJ1-2	TRBD1	ASSPQGQGAPTGGYT
TRBV28	TRBJ1-2	.	ASSPPPGDLANYGYT
TRBV12-3/TRBV12-4	TRBJ2-7	.	ASSLALVQEQY
TRBV7-9	TRBJ2-1	TRBD2	ASSPGGSGSSYNEQF
TRBV14	TRBJ1-1	.	ASSQDESGNTEAF
TRBV18	TRBJ2-2	.	ASSPTENTGELF
TRBV6-6	TRBJ1-5	TRBD1	ASSTGTENQPQH
TRBV7-8	TRBJ2-3	TRBD1	ASSFLHATGSTDTQY
TRBV7-2	TRBJ2-2	.	ASSSGLGQGTGELF
TRBV6-5	TRBJ2-3	TRBD2	ASTRAGETDTQY
TRBV29-1	TRBJ2-1	TRBD2	SWTSGSSEQF
TRBV10-3	TRBJ2-7	TRBD2	AISESVTSGRRAYEQY
TRBV9	TRBJ2-1	.	ASSGAGTLFSYNEQF
TRBV19	TRBJ1-5	TRBD1	ASNSDRGGNQPQH